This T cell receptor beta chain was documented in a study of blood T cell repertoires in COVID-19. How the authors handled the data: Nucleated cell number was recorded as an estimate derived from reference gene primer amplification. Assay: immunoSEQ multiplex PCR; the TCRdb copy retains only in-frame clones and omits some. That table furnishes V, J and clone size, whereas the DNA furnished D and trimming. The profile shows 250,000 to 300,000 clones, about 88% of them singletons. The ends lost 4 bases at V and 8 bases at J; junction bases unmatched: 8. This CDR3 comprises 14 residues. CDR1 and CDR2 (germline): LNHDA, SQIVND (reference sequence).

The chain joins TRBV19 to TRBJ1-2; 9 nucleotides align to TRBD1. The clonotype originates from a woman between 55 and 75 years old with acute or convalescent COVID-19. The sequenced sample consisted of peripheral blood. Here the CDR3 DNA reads TGTGCCAGTAGTACCCTGGGACAGGGTGTGGGCTACACCTTC. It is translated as CASSTLGQGVGYTF.